Shown below are 30 T cell receptor beta chains from a single sample sequenced in a study of low-dose radiotherapy and immunotherapy resistance in tumors. Both TCRalpha and TCRbeta chains were reverse transcribed with V-gene-specific primers. The TCRs were subjected to amplification over approximately 20 PCR cycles employing a constant-region primer in conjunction with a V-primer adapter. Via MiXCR, TCRdb re-called the reads, giving one row per CDR3 protein. Of under 95,000 distinct CDR3 sequences detected, about 18% appear once; the ten largest clones hold 2.8%. Time point noted: before trial treatment. Specimen: PBMCs, collected before treatment. These receptors were taken from a male donor with prostate cancer.

Points on this clonotype: The junction departs from germline at one end; a sequencing error may be responsible. The rearrangement links TRBV4-1 to TRBJ2-7; a possible D gene is TRBD2 (5 bases). The CDR3 extends over 12 amino acids. CDR1 and CDR2 (germline): MGHRA, YSYEKL. This chain's CDR3 is CSSSQEGYEQYF. CDR3 nucleotides: TGTTCCAGCAGCCAAGAGGGTTACGAGCAGTACTTC.

This clonotype was counted ten times or more. The V gene is TRBV7-9, the J gene TRBJ2-3, with D uncertain. Trimming removed 3 bases from V and 1 base from J, with 14 bases in between. CDR3 length equals 16 residues. Germline V gives CDR1 SEHNR, CDR2 FQNEAQ (reference sequence). The CDR3 DNA reads as TGTGCCAGCAGCTTTAACGACCCTGCGGGCACAGATACGCAGTATTTT. This gives the protein CASSFNDPAGTDTQYF. The whole variable domain, remainder taken from reference TRBV7-9 and TRBJ2-3, is DTGVSQNPRHKITKRGQNVTFRCDPISEHNRLYWYRQTLGQGPEFLTYFQNEAQLEKSRLLSDRFSAERPKGSFSTLEIQRTEQGDSAMYLCASSFNDPAGTDTQYFGPGTRLTVL.

This clonotype was observed at least ten times. The chain recombines TRBV13 with TRBJ2-7, with D perhaps assigned TRBD1 or TRBD2 (6 bases each). V lost 1 base and J lost 0, with 10 bases in between. Germline lookup yields CDR1 PRHDT and CDR2 FYEKMQ (reference sequence). CDR3 length: 15 residues. The CDR3 spells CASSLATGASYEQYF. CDR3 DNA: TGTGCCAGCAGCTTAGCAACGGGGGCCTCCTACGAGCAGTACTTC.

This clonotype was observed many times. For the CDR3, the DNA is TGTGCCAGCAGCTTAGTAGAGACCCAGTACTTC. It codes for CASSLVETQYF. J is TRBJ2-5 and V is TRBV7-9; no clear D gene. This CDR3 region has 11 residues. The V gene's germline CDR1 is SEHNR and CDR2 FQNEAQ (reference sequence). Deletions cut 1 base from V and 4 bases from J, with 1 base between.

The chain links TRBV7-9 to TRBJ2-5; D call uncertain. Trimming stripped 3 bases from V and 0 bases from J, with 5 bases between. Germline V CDR1 and CDR2: SEHNR, FQNEAQ (reference sequence). The CDR3 extends over 13 amino acids. CDR3 in DNA: TGTGCCAGCAGCTTTGAGAACCAAGAGACCCAGTACTTC. Protein product: CASSFENQETQYF.

This clonotype was seen at least ten times. V gene TRBV20-1 combines with J gene TRBJ2-7; D is undetermined. Germline assignment: CDR1 DFQATT and CDR2 SNEGSKA (reference sequence). This CDR3 comprises 17 residues. V lost 1 base and J lost 3, with 22 bases in between. Here the CDR3 DNA reads TGCAGTGCTAGAGTAGGGCAGCCGCCCAGCCACCTCTACGAGCAGTACTTC. This gives the protein CSARVGQPPSHLYEQYF.

In its sample, this clonotype was seen many times. The rearrangement links TRBV27 to TRBJ1-2; possibly TRBD1 for D (5 bases). Trimming removed 6 bases at V and 6 bases at J, with 17 bases between. Germline CDR1 MNHEY, CDR2 SMNVEV (reference sequence). This CDR3 contains 14 residues. CDR3 coding DNA: TGTGCCAGCAGAGCCGTGGGCAGGGTCGATGGCTACACCTTC. It yields the protein CASRAVGRVDGYTF.

This clonotype came up many times. The J gene is TRBJ2-7, the V gene TRBV29-1, with 13 bases that match TRBD2. The germline V gene encodes CDR1 SQVTM and CDR2 ANQGSEA. Germline trimming cut 1 base from V and 3 bases from J; bases unmatched to any gene: 3. The CDR3 is 15 residues long. The CDR3 DNA sequence: TGCAGCGTTGAAGGACTAGCGGGGGGAGACTACGAGCAGTACTTC. Amino acids: CSVEGLAGGDYEQYF.

This clonotype was recorded at least ten times. CDR3 DNA: TGTGCCAGCAGCCAAGATGGTAGCCGTGAGACCCAGTACTTC. It codes for CASSQDGSRETQYF. This chain links TRBV4-2 with TRBJ2-5; D remains ambiguous. Trimming stripped 0 bases from V and 5 bases from J, with 10 bases between. The length of the CDR3 is 14 residues. CDR1 and CDR2 from the germline V gene are LGHNA and YNFKEQ.

This clonotype was counted at least ten times. V is TRBV29-1 and J is TRBJ1-2; 7 positions match TRBD1. Germline trimming cut 4 bases from V and 6 bases from J; bases unmatched to any gene: 11. This CDR3 spans 14 amino acids. Germline CDR1 SQVTM, CDR2 ANQGSEA. The CDR3 here is CSVGLRRGRDGYTF. Here the CDR3 DNA reads TGCAGCGTTGGGTTGAGGAGGGGGCGGGATGGCTACACCTTC. The whole variable domain, remainder taken from reference TRBV29-1 and TRBJ1-2, is SAVISQKPSRDICQRGTSLTIQCQVDSQVTMMFWYRQQPGQSLTLIATANQGSEATYESGFVIDKFPISRPNLTFSTLTVSNMSPEDSSIYLCSVGLRRGRDGYTFGSGTRLTVV.

This clonotype occurred many times. The genes are TRBV20-1 and TRBJ1-1; D is undetermined. This CDR3 has 11 amino acids. The V and J ends lost 5 bases and 5 bases respectively, with 9 bases between them. The V gene's germline CDR1 is DFQATT and CDR2 SNEGSKA (reference sequence). The CDR3 region is CSAFGRTEAFF. The CDR3 DNA sequence: TGCAGTGCTTTCGGTCGAACTGAAGCTTTCTTT.

This chain uses TRBV7-2 with TRBJ1-2; tentative D call: TRBD1 (6 bases). Germline loops: CDR1 SGHTA, CDR2 FQGNSA. The CDR3 is made up of 15 amino acids. V lost 4 bases, J lost 0 bases, and 12 bases lay in between. CDR3: CASSSGTTTNYGYTF. The DNA for the CDR3 is TGTGCCAGCAGCTCCGGGACAACCACTAACTATGGCTACACCTTC.

For this clonotype: A read error likely explains this, since a far larger clone differs by one base. This chain's CDR3 is CAGTPGQGRSGYTF. The CDR3 nucleotides are TGTGCCGGAACCCCGGGACAGGGGAGGAGTGGCTACACCTTC. This rearrangement joins TRBV6-5 to TRBJ1-2; 10 bases align to TRBD1. This CDR3 comprises 14 residues. Germline trimming cut 11 bases from V and 7 bases from J; bases unmatched to any gene: 13. Germline V gene sequence: CDR1 MNHEY, CDR2 SVGAGI.

In its sample, this clonotype was seen many times. The chain employs TRBV5-1 and TRBJ1-3; D remains unclear. The CDR3 length is 13 residues. V dropped 0 bases and J dropped 3 bases, with 4 bases sitting between them. Germline V gene sequence: CDR1 SGHRS, CDR2 YFSETQ. The CDR3 is CASSLEVGNTIYF. The CDR3 bases are TGCGCCAGCAGCTTGGAGGTTGGAAACACCATATATTTT.

This clonotype was detected many times. V is TRBV6-2 or TRBV6-3 and J is TRBJ1-5; D ambiguous. The CDR3 runs to 12 residues. Trimming stripped 5 bases from V and 9 bases from J, with 11 bases between. Germline V gene sequence: CDR1 MNHEY, CDR2 SVGEGT. The CDR3 nucleotides are TGTGCCAGCAGTCCCCCCTTTCGGCCCCAGCATTTT. This sequence encodes CASSPPFRPQHF.

This clonotype was counted many times. The V and J genes are TRBV7-9 and TRBJ2-1; D is unclear. Per germline, CDR1 SEHNR and CDR2 FQNEAQ (reference sequence). The CDR3 totals 11 residues. V lost 1 base, J lost 10 bases, and 5 bases lay in between. This CDR3 is CASSLVREQFF. The CDR3 DNA reads as TGTGCCAGCAGCTTAGTTAGGGAGCAGTTCTTC.

This clonotype was recorded at least ten times. V gene TRBV13 combines with J gene TRBJ2-1; 10 bases agree with TRBD2. This CDR3 comprises 18 residues. V shed 5 bases, J shed 8 bases, and the junction held 18 bases outside the gene matches. CDR1 and CDR2 from the germline V gene are PRHDT and FYEKMQ (reference sequence). CDR3 protein: CASSPAQGERGGWHEQFF. For the CDR3, the DNA is TGTGCCAGCAGCCCCGCGCAAGGAGAGCGGGGGGGCTGGCATGAGCAGTTCTTC.

In nucleotides, the CDR3 is TGTGCCAGCACCACAAGACAGGGGGCGCGCACCGGGGAGCTGTTTTTT. This translates into CASTTRQGARTGELFF. This rearrangement joins TRBV27 to TRBJ2-2; 10 bases are shared with TRBD1. The V gene end was trimmed by 7 bases and the J gene end by 4 bases; junction bases not matched to a gene: 9. The CDR3 runs to 16 residues. From germline, CDR1 is MNHEY and CDR2 SMNVEV (reference sequence).

This clonotype was seen repeatedly, ten times or more. CDR3 residues: CASSPQSGGYNEQFF. The CDR3 nucleotides are TGTGCCAGCAGCCCCCAGAGCGGGGGCTACAATGAGCAGTTCTTC. The chain combines TRBV7-2 with TRBJ2-1, with 8 bases matching TRBD2. V gave up 5 bases and J gave up 3 bases; unmatched junction bases: 6. The CDR3 runs to 15 residues. The germline CDR1 and CDR2 sequences are SGHTA and FQGNSA.

This clonotype was counted many times. The J gene is TRBJ2-7, the V gene TRBV10-3; a possible D gene is TRBD2 (6 bases). The CDR3 has 14 amino acids. Germline V CDR1 and CDR2: ENHRY, SYGVKD. The V and J ends lost 7 bases and 0 bases respectively, with 13 bases between them. The CDR3 nucleotides are TGTGCCATCACGAGCGGGCAGAACTCCTACGAGCAGTACTTC. This codes for CAITSGQNSYEQYF.

Comments on this clonotype: A read error likely explains this, since a far larger clone differs by one base. The V call is TRBV4-1, the J call TRBJ2-7, with D perhaps matching TRBD2 (7 bases). The CDR3 spans 16 residues. Trimming took 0 bases from V and 7 from J, leaving 19 bases between them. CDR1 and CDR2 (germline): MGHRA, YSYEKL. The CDR3 sequence: CASSQDLGGGQDEQYF. The CDR3 DNA reads as TGCGCCAGCAGCCAAGATCTGGGGGGGGGCCAGGATGAGCAGTACTTC.

There are many counts of this clonotype. J is TRBJ2-3 and V is TRBV2; D is unresolved. The CDR3 consists of 14 residues. Looked up from germline, CDR1 is SNHLY and CDR2 is FYNNEI. The ends were cut back, 6 bases at V and 0 bases at J, with 10 bases in the middle. DNA of the CDR3: TGTGCCAGCAGCGGCGCAACTAGCACAGATACGCAGTATTTT. Translation gives CASSGATSTDTQYF.

The sample holds many counts of this clonotype. The chain is built from TRBV5-6 and TRBJ2-5; D gene uncertain. The germline CDR1 and CDR2 sequences are SGHDT and YYEEEE. The CDR3 spans 11 residues. Trimming took 0 bases from V and 6 from J, leaving 3 bases between them. The CDR3: CASSLEKTQYF. As DNA, the CDR3 is TGTGCCAGCAGCTTGGAGAAGACCCAGTACTTC.

This clonotype was detected many times. V and J are TRBV15 and TRBJ2-1; possible D gene TRBD1, 5 bases. Germline assignment: CDR1 LNHNV and CDR2 YYDKDF (reference sequence). The CDR3 totals 14 residues. V was trimmed by 5 bases and J by 1 base, leaving 9 bases between them. The CDR3 DNA reads TGTGCCACCAGCGCCAGGGCTTCCTACAATGAGCAGTTCTTC. Translating it yields CATSARASYNEQFF.

This clonotype was recorded at least ten times. This chain links TRBV20-1 with TRBJ2-3, with D hard to call. The CDR3 contains 14 residues. The V and J ends lost 5 bases and 0 bases respectively, with 12 bases between them. Germline V gene lookup returns CDR1 DFQATT and CDR2 SNEGSKA (reference sequence). DNA of the CDR3: TGCAGTGCTCAGGCGCTGCTTAGCACAGATACGCAGTATTTT. Its protein product is CSAQALLSTDTQYF.

The V gene is TRBV28, the J gene TRBJ2-3; TRBD2 agrees at 10 bases. The V gene end was trimmed by 9 bases and the J gene end by 8 bases; junction bases not matched to a gene: 17. The CDR3 covers 16 residues. Germline V gene sequence: CDR1 MDHEN, CDR2 SYDVKM. CDR3 DNA sequence: TGTGCCAGTGGGTTTATAGCGGGAGGATCAATTGGTACGCAGTATTTT. This codes for CASGFIAGGSIGTQYF.

Notes on this clonotype: Since a far larger clone is one base different, this is likely a read error. The J gene is TRBJ2-1, the V gene TRBV29-1, with TRBD1 matching 11 bases. CDR1 is SQVTM, CDR2 ANQGSEA, per germline. The CDR3 length is 14 residues. V was pared by 3 bases and J by 10 bases, with 8 bases of the junction left unmatched. CDR3 nucleotide sequence: TGCAGCGTTGAGATAGGGACAGGGGGGTACGAGCAGTTCTTC. It codes for CSVEIGTGGYEQFF.

In regard to this clonotype: This could be a read error, since a much larger clone is one nucleotide away. The chain links TRBV29-1 to TRBJ2-1, with 16 bases matching TRBD2. This CDR3 has 13 residues. Germline V gene lookup returns CDR1 SQVTM and CDR2 ANQGSEA. V lost 6 bases to trimming and J lost 10 bases; unmatched junction nucleotides: 3. For the CDR3, the DNA is TGCAGCGTGGGACTAGCGGGGGGGTACGAGCAGTTCTTC. This translates into CSVGLAGGYEQFF.

This clonotype was observed at least ten times. Germline is not matched at one junction end, which may reflect a read error. The chain couples TRBV19 to TRBJ2-3; 10 bases agree with TRBD1. Germline loops: CDR1 LNHDA, CDR2 SQIVND (reference sequence). The length of the CDR3 is 15 residues. This CDR3 reads CATRSGTGDTDTQYF. CDR3 nucleotide sequence: TGTGCCACCCGTTCAGGGACAGGGGACACAGATACTCAGTATTTT.

This clonotype was counted at least ten times. The chain joins TRBV5-1 to TRBJ2-3; unclear D gene. The CDR3 totals 11 residues. V was trimmed by 4 bases and J by 5 bases, leaving 5 bases between them. Germline V lookup: CDR1 SGHRS, CDR2 YFSETQ. DNA for the CDR3: TGCGCCAGCAGCCAGATAGATACGCAGTATTTT. This encodes CASSQIDTQYF.